This TCR beta chain was sequenced for a study of OX40 agonist ivuxolimab in advanced cancers. As for the study in general: The treatment was a fully human IgG2 OX40 agonist, ivuxolimab. One hepatocellular carcinoma and a couple of cutaneous melanoma patients partially responded.

As for this clone: Its antigen is still unknown.

Excluded were patients having autoimmune disease history or systemic immunosuppression. Findings and caveats of the study: Expanded clones were, on average, more numerous among CD8+ T cells than CD4+.

Sequencing was performed with immunoSEQ multiplex PCR; in TCRdb, only in-frame clones are kept and a portion is missing. The sample consists of about 80,000 clones, roughly 86% of them appearing once. The receptor's source is an adult with an advanced solid tumor such as melanoma, head and neck, liver or kidney cancer. The source material was CD4+ or CD8+ T cells sorted from blood, sampled in a trial of the OX40 agonist ivuxolimab.

The CDR3 loop reads CASSWDSSGNTIYF. The CDR3 DNA reads TGTGCCAGCAGCTGGGACAGCTCTGGAAACACCATATATTTT. The genes are TRBV5-4 and TRBJ1-3; 7 bases match TRBD1. Trimming cost V 3 bases and J 0 bases; bases outside gene matches: 0. The CDR3 contains 14 residues. Germline V gives CDR1 SGHNT, CDR2 YYREEE (reference sequence).